The clone carrying this T cell receptor beta chain has ten or more counts. This sample is drawn from a study of early T cells in non-severe SARS-CoV-2 infection. Germline trimming cut 3 bases from V and 7 bases from J; bases unmatched to any gene: 9. CDR3 size: 15 residues. TCRdb used MiXCR to reprocess the 5' RACE reads, holding one entry per CDR3 protein. Found here are approximately 37,000 distinct CDR3 sequences, about 5.2% of them singletons; the top ten hold 6% to 6.5%. Sequencing was performed on whole blood, taken at baseline. The TCR originated in an adult who was a healthcare worker with PCR-confirmed SARS-CoV-2 infection or an uninfected control (not recorded which). The rearrangement joins TRBV12-3 or TRBV12-4 to TRBJ1-5; 7 bases map to TRBD1. The CDR3 sequence is CASSFKGAGRQPQHF. The CDR3 region has the DNA TGTGCCAGCAGTTTTAAGGGGGCGGGGAGGCAGCCCCAGCATTTT.